Shown below are 30 T cell receptor beta chains from a single sample sequenced in a study of CD8+CD57+ T cells in acquired aplastic anemia. Genomic DNA was employed as the template in profiling TCR beta VDJ and CDR3. Using its own MiXCR run on the reads, TCRdb lists one record per CDR3 protein. The top ten clones hold 8.4% of a sample with more than 100,000 distinct CDR3 sequences, 41% of them seen once. Sequenced: sorted CD4+, CD8+, or CD8+CD57+ T cells (not recorded which) from PBMCs. The receptors come from a human donor in good health, serving as a control.

CDR3 protein: CASSEASGETGELFF. The DNA of the CDR3 is TGTGCCAGCAGTGAAGCTTCAGGGGAGACCGGGGAGCTGTTTTTT. The chain joins TRBV6-1 to TRBJ2-2; D possibly corresponds to TRBD1 (6 bases). V was clipped by 0 bases and J by 5 bases, with 10 bases between them. Per the germline V gene, CDR1 is MNHNS and CDR2 is SASEGT. This CDR3 has 15 residues.

The chain is built from TRBV2 and TRBJ2-7; D may be TRBD1 (5 bases). The V end was cut by 6 bases, the J end by 1 base, with 10 bases between. The CDR3 runs to 13 residues. Germline V CDR1 and CDR2: SNHLY, FYNNEI. The CDR3, as DNA: TGTGCCAGCAGGCAGGGCCCATCCTACGAGCAGTACTTC. Translated, it gives CASRQGPSYEQYF.

There are a few counts of this clonotype. Relative to the germline gene, one junction end is altered; a read error may explain this. The chain employs TRBV18 and TRBJ1-1, with D possibly TRBD1 on 6 matching bases. The CDR3 runs 14 residues. The germline V gene has CDR1 KGHSH and CDR2 LQKENI. The CDR3 nucleotides read TGTGCCAGCTCACAGGCAGCATGGGACACTGAAGCTTCCTTT. Its translation: CASSQAAWDTEASF.

In its sample, this clonotype was seen many times. The V call is TRBV10-1, the J call TRBJ2-1, with 10 bases fitting TRBD2. Germline V gene sequence: CDR1 WNHNN, CDR2 SYGVQD (reference sequence). The CDR3 length is 14 residues. The J segment lost 5 bases and the V segment lost 10 bases, leaving 8 bases of the junction unmatched. This CDR3 is CATSASGGNNEQFF. CDR3 nucleotides: TGCGCCACCTCGGCTAGCGGGGGAAACAATGAGCAGTTCTTC.

Ten or more counts support this clonotype. This chain uses TRBV20-1 with TRBJ2-3; 7 nucleotides match TRBD2. CDR1 and CDR2 (germline): DFQATT, SNEGSKA (reference sequence). After removal of 2 bases from V and 2 bases from J, the junction contained 13 bases not matched to a gene. The CDR3 is made up of 17 amino acids. The CDR3 sequence is CSARRWGGRLFTDTQYF. In DNA form, the CDR3 reads TGCAGTGCTAGACGATGGGGCGGGAGACTTTTCACAGATACGCAGTATTTT.

This clonotype was observed at least ten times. The gene calls are TRBV18 and TRBJ1-5, with D perhaps TRBD1 (5 bases). The germline V gene has CDR1 KGHSH and CDR2 LQKENI. The CDR3 has 12 amino acids. Trimming stripped 0 bases from V and 9 bases from J, with 6 bases between. CDR3 in DNA: TGTGCCAGCTCACCACCTGGGGGGCCCCAGCATTTT. This sequence encodes CASSPPGGPQHF. The full variable domain, rest sourced from reference TRBV18 and TRBJ1-5, is NAGVMQNPRHLVRRRGQEARLRCSPMKGHSHVYWYRQLPEEGLKFMVYLQKENIIDESGMPKERFSAEFPKEGPSILRIQQVVRGDSAAYFCASSPPGGPQHFGDGTRLSIL.

The V and J genes are TRBV30 and TRBJ2-7; 8 bases fit TRBD1. CDR1 and CDR2 (germline): GTSNPN, SVGIG (reference sequence). Losses at the gene ends were 1 base for V and 6 bases for J; bases not matched to a gene: 8. The CDR3 contains 14 residues. This CDR3 reads CAWSAGQGLGEQYF. The DNA of the CDR3 is TGTGCCTGGAGTGCTGGACAGGGCTTAGGCGAGCAGTACTTC.

The chain carries TRBV6-1 and TRBJ1-1; D not resolved. The CDR3 covers 15 residues. Trimming shortened V by 7 bases and J by 1 base, and 16 bases separated the two germline ends. Per germline, CDR1 MNHNS and CDR2 SASEGT. The CDR3 nucleotides are TGTGCCAGCACATGGGCAGCAAAAAAGAACACTGAAGCTTTCTTT. It specifies CASTWAAKKNTEAFF.

Notes on this clonotype: A much larger clone sits a single nucleotide away, making a read error possible. CDR3: CVWSVGTGHYGYTF. In nucleotides, the CDR3 is TGTGTCTGGAGTGTAGGCACAGGACACTATGGCTACACCTTC. The chain combines TRBV30 with TRBJ1-2; a possible D gene is TRBD1 (5 bases). The CDR3 is 14 residues long. Germline V CDR1 and CDR2: GTSNPN, SVGIG (reference sequence).

This rearrangement joins TRBV10-3 to TRBJ2-3; tentatively, D is TRBD2 (5 bases). The CDR3 is 12 amino acids. Germline CDR1 ENHRY, CDR2 SYGVKD. V dropped 9 bases and J dropped 3 bases, with 10 bases sitting between them. In DNA, the CDR3 is TGTGCCATACGGGGTGGGACAGATACGCAGTATTTT. This codes for CAIRGGTDTQYF.

This chain links TRBV29-1 with TRBJ1-1; TRBD1 is a possible D gene (5 bases). The CDR3 is 12 amino acids. Trimming left V 8 bases short and J 1 base short, with 11 bases between. Per germline, CDR1 SQVTM and CDR2 ANQGSEA. Written as DNA, the CDR3 is TGCAGCCTTGGGGGGACGAACACTGAAGCTTTCTTT. It specifies CSLGGTNTEAFF. The full variable domain, its missing parts supplied by reference TRBV29-1 and TRBJ1-1, is SAVISQKPSRDICQRGTSLTIQCQVDSQVTMMFWYRQQPGQSLTLIATANQGSEATYESGFVIDKFPISRPNLTFSTLTVSNMSPEDSSIYLCSLGGTNTEAFFGQGTRLTVV.

The chain combines TRBV2 with TRBJ2-7; 7 positions agree with TRBD1. Trimming at V came to 7 bases and at J to 4 bases, leaving 10 bases not matched to a gene. The CDR3 contains 14 residues. The germline gives CDR1 SNHLY, CDR2 FYNNEI. CDR3 sequence reads: CASIIGTVGYEQYF. CDR3 nucleotides: TGTGCCAGCATCATAGGGACAGTGGGATACGAGCAGTACTTC.

This clonotype appeared many times. The rearrangement joins TRBV12-3 or TRBV12-4 to TRBJ2-1; TRBD2 matches 7 bases. V gave up 7 bases and J gave up 3 bases; unmatched junction bases: 6. The CDR3 covers 14 residues. Here the CDR3 reads CASNLAEGYNEQFF. Here the CDR3 DNA reads TGTGCCAGCAATCTAGCGGAAGGCTACAATGAGCAGTTCTTC.

V is TRBV19 and J is TRBJ2-2; D is possibly TRBD1 (6 bases). CDR1 is LNHDA, CDR2 SQIVND, per germline (reference sequence). Trimming stripped 2 bases from V and 3 bases from J, with 10 bases between. The CDR3 is 15 residues long. The CDR3: CASSIPGQYTGELFF. Written as DNA, the CDR3 is TGTGCCAGTAGTATACCCGGACAGTACACCGGGGAGCTGTTTTTT.

This chain connects TRBV2 to TRBJ1-1, with D possibly TRBD1 on 6 matching bases. Germline V gives CDR1 SNHLY, CDR2 FYNNEI. This CDR3 is built from 14 residues. V was shortened by 8 bases and J by 7 bases, with 20 bases between the two germline ends. The CDR3 reads CASRRGGAEGEAFF. As DNA, the CDR3 is TGTGCCAGCCGGAGGGGGGGGGCTGAGGGTGAAGCTTTCTTT.

The rearrangement joins TRBV20-1 to TRBJ1-6; the match to TRBD1 covers 9 bases. V gave up 1 base and J gave up 9 bases; unmatched junction bases: 1. Germline V gives CDR1 DFQATT, CDR2 SNEGSKA (reference sequence). This CDR3 has 13 amino acids. For the CDR3, the DNA is TGCAGTGCTAGAGGGACAGGGGCTTCACCCCTCCACTTT. This encodes CSARGTGASPLHF.

The V gene is TRBV11-1, the J gene TRBJ2-2; 15 nucleotides agree with TRBD2. The CDR3 length is 18 residues. The germline V gene has CDR1 SGHAT and CDR2 FQDESV (reference sequence). V trimming: 5 bases; J trimming: 1 base; junction bases outside the gene matches: 5. This CDR3 reads CASSPGTSGRRNTGELFF. DNA for the CDR3: TGTGCCAGCAGCCCGGGGACTAGCGGGAGGAGGAACACCGGGGAGCTGTTTTTT.

This clonotype has at least ten counts. V and J are TRBV20-1 and TRBJ1-5, with 8 bases lining up with TRBD1. The CDR3 runs 14 residues. J was trimmed by 5 bases and V by 0 bases; bases with no gene match: 3. Looked up from germline, CDR1 is DFQATT and CDR2 is SNEGSKA (reference sequence). This chain's CDR3 is CSARDVTGDQPQHF. The DNA for the CDR3 is TGCAGTGCTAGAGATGTGACAGGGGATCAGCCCCAGCATTTT.

This clonotype occurred many times. The chain recombines TRBV28 with TRBJ1-5; D ambiguous. This CDR3 is built from 12 residues. CDR1 MDHEN and CDR2 SYDVKM come from the germline V gene. V was shortened by 3 bases and J by 4 bases, with 4 bases between the two germline ends. The CDR3 spells CASSFPNQPQHF. The CDR3 DNA sequence: TGTGCCAGCAGTTTTCCTAATCAGCCCCAGCATTTT.

This clonotype was found many times. V usage is TRBV12-3 or TRBV12-4 and J usage is TRBJ1-3; D not resolved. The CDR3 is 14 amino acids. V was trimmed by 3 bases and J by 2 bases, leaving 8 bases between them. The CDR3 DNA sequence: TGTGCCAGCAGTTTTGGGTACACTGGAAACACCATATATTTT. It translates to CASSFGYTGNTIYF.

The chain carries TRBV19 and TRBJ1-5, with TRBD1 identical over 9 bases. The CDR3 extends over 13 amino acids. V lost 8 bases, J lost 4 bases, and 3 bases stayed unmatched. CDR1 is LNHDA and CDR2 is SQIVND in the germline V gene (reference sequence). The CDR3 DNA reads as TGTGCCAGTGGGACAGGGCCTAATCAGCCCCAGCATTTT. This sequence encodes CASGTGPNQPQHF.

The rearrangement uses TRBV6-1 and TRBJ2-5, with TRBD2 identical over 9 bases. V lost 6 bases to trimming and J lost 1 base; unmatched junction nucleotides: 9. The CDR3 loop spans 16 amino acids. Germline CDR1 reads MNHNS; CDR2 reads SASEGT. The CDR3, as DNA: TGTGCCAGCAGCGACCGACTAGCGGAGACCCAAGAGACCCAGTACTTC. Amino acids: CASSDRLAETQETQYF.

The chain joins TRBV24-1 to TRBJ2-1; 7 bases are a match to TRBD1. After removal of 5 bases from V and 4 bases from J, the junction contained 10 bases not matched to a gene. The CDR3 consists of 16 residues. Germline V gene lookup returns CDR1 KGHDR and CDR2 SFDVKD. The CDR3 region is CATSASGTAQYNEQFF. CDR3 in DNA: TGTGCCACCAGTGCTAGTGGGACAGCCCAATACAATGAGCAGTTCTTC.

This clonotype showed up many times. The genes are TRBV30 and TRBJ2-7; unclear D gene. CDR3 length: 8 amino acids. Germline assignment: CDR1 GTSNPN and CDR2 SVGIG (reference sequence). The V and J ends lost 7 bases and 5 bases respectively, with 3 bases between them. CDR3 in amino acids: CAFDEQYF. Written as DNA, the CDR3 is TGTGCCTTTGACGAGCAGTACTTC.

V usage is TRBV7-9 and J usage is TRBJ2-3, with 7 bases identical to TRBD2. V was clipped by 6 bases and J by 2 bases; unmatched bases: 5. The CDR3 contains 14 residues. CDR1 and CDR2 from the germline V gene are SEHNR and FQNEAQ (reference sequence). As DNA, the CDR3 is TGTGCCAGCAGGGGACTATCGGACACAGATACGCAGTATTTT. As protein: CASRGLSDTDTQYF.

Of note for this clonotype: The junction departs from germline at one end; a sequencing error may be responsible. J is TRBJ2-7 and V is TRBV24-1, with D maybe TRBD2 (5 bases). Germline CDR1 and CDR2: KGHDR and SFDVKD. The CDR3 contains 12 residues. The CDR3 DNA is TGTGCCAGCAGTGTATGGGCGAGGGAGCAGTGCTTC. Protein product: CASSVWAREQCF.

This clonotype was seen a few times. The genes are TRBV2 and TRBJ1-2; no firm D call. V shed 8 bases and J shed 8 bases, with 18 bases lying between them. This CDR3 is built from 13 residues. Germline V gives CDR1 SNHLY, CDR2 FYNNEI. Here the CDR3 DNA reads TGTGCCAGCTCAGGAGGGAGGGAAGTAGGCTACACCTTC. This gives the protein CASSGGREVGYTF.

There are a few counts of this clonotype. A much larger clonotype is one base distant, so this may be a read error. Since no conserved phenylalanine or tryptophan closes the CDR3, a read error is the likely cause. The chain carries TRBV2 and TRBJ2-7; the D gene could be TRBD1 or TRBD2 (5 bases each). The CDR3 contains 13 residues. Germline V gene sequence: CDR1 SNHLY, CDR2 FYNNEI. V dropped 5 bases and J dropped 2 bases, with 10 bases sitting between them. The CDR3 region is CASSPGTPYEQYL. In DNA form, the CDR3 reads TGTGCCAGCAGTCCCGGGACGCCCTACGAGCAGTACCTC.

This clonotype was counted at least ten times. This sequence joins TRBV6-1 and TRBJ2-7; D is uncertain. V shed 1 base and J shed 4 bases, with 8 bases lying between them. This CDR3 is 13 amino acids long. Germline-derived CDR1 and CDR2 are MNHNS and SASEGT. The CDR3 region is CASSEGPQYEQYF. Here the CDR3 DNA reads TGTGCCAGCAGTGAAGGGCCACAGTACGAGCAGTACTTC.

Comments on this clonotype: A much larger clone differs by one base, so this may be a read error. J is TRBJ1-5 and V is TRBV12-3 or TRBV12-4; perhaps TRBD1 as D (5 bases). The CDR3 loop spans 15 amino acids. CDR3 nucleotides: TGTGCCAGCAGTTTCCAGGGAAATAGCAATCAGTCCCAGCATTTT. It yields the protein CASSFQGNSNQSQHF.